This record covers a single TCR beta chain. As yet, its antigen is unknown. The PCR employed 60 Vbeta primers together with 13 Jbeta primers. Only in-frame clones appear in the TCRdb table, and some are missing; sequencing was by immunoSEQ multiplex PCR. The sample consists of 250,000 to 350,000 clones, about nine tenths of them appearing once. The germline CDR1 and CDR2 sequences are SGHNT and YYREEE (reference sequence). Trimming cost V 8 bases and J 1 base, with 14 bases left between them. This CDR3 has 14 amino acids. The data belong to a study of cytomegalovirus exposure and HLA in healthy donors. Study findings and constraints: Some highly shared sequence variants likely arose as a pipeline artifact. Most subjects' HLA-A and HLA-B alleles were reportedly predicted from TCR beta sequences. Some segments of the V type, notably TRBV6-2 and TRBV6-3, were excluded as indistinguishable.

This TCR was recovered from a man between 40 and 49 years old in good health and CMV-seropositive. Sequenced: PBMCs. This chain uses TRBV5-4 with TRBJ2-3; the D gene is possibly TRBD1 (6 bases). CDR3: CASNREEGTDTQYF. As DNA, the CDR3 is TGTGCCAGTAACAGGGAAGAGGGCACAGATACGCAGTATTTT. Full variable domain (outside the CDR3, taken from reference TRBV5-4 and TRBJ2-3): ETGVTQSPTHLIKTRGQQVTLRCSSQSGHNTVSWYQQALGQGPQFIFQYYREEENGRGNFPPRFSGLQFPNYSSELNVNALELDDSALYLCASNREEGTDTQYFGPGTRLTVL.